Listed here are 30 T cell receptor beta chains from one sample, sequenced in a study of T cell responses to AZD1222 COVID-19 vaccine. Using immunoSEQ multiplex PCR, the repertoire was profiled, and TCRdb retains in-frame clones only, with some absent. This sample yields about 99,000 clones, of which roughly 85% are seen a single time; 2.5% to 3% belongs to the top ten. The material was peripheral blood, obtained on day 0 of AZD1222 vaccination. Receptors originate from an adult in good health.

This chain links TRBV5-3 with TRBJ2-3; unclear D gene. TRBV5-3 is sorted into the ORF group, with uncertain function. V gave up 2 bases and J gave up 0 bases, with 10 bases separating them. CDR3 length: 15 amino acids. DNA of the CDR3: TGTGCCAGAAGCTTACGAGCGAAAAGCACAGATACGCAGTATTTT. As protein: CARSLRAKSTDTQYF.

The chain combines TRBV5-4 with TRBJ1-5; D is unresolved. CDR3 length: 17 residues. Germline-derived CDR1 and CDR2 are SGHNT and YYREEE (reference sequence). Trimming shortened V by 4 bases and J by 4 bases, and 21 bases separated the two germline ends. The CDR3 DNA reads TGTGCCAGCAGCAGCTTGCCCGTAACAGCCCAAAATCAGCCCCAGCATTTT. Translation gives CASSSLPVTAQNQPQHF.

With regard to this clone: In the same sample, other DNA sequences code for this CDR3. J is TRBJ1-4 and V is TRBV12-3 or TRBV12-4; D unclear. The ends were cut back, 1 base at V and 8 bases at J, with 2 bases in the middle. CDR3 length equals 11 residues. CDR3 sequence (DNA): TGTGCCAGCAGTTTAGGGGAAAAACTGTTTTTT. Its translation is CASSLGEKLFF.

The sample holds one count of this clone. The chain has TRBV7-2 and TRBJ1-5; D ambiguous. The V end lost 3 bases, the J end lost 5 bases, and 8 bases lay between the germline ends. The V gene's germline CDR1 is SGHTA and CDR2 FQGNSA. This CDR3 contains 13 residues. The CDR3 is CASSFSFDQPQHF. CDR3 DNA: TGTGCCAGCAGCTTCTCGTTCGATCAGCCCCAGCATTTT.

This clone was seen just once. The rearrangement uses TRBV19 and TRBJ2-4, with TRBD2 matching over 11 bases. Unmatched junction bases numbered 16, after V lost 6 bases and J lost 0 bases. CDR1 is LNHDA and CDR2 is SQIVND in the germline V gene (reference sequence). The CDR3 covers 20 residues. The CDR3 region has the DNA TGTGCCAGTAGGGCAATCGGGACTAGCGGAAGGCCGTTAGCCAAAAACATTCAGTACTTC. Translation gives CASRAIGTSGRPLAKNIQYF.

V usage is TRBV4-3 and J usage is TRBJ1-4, with D unresolved. The CDR3 spans 17 residues. Per germline, CDR1 LGHNA and CDR2 YSLEER. Trimming stripped 0 bases from V and 0 bases from J, with 11 bases between. The CDR3, as DNA: TGCGCCAGCAGCCAAGATCCCCCGTCCTCAACTAATGAAAAACTGTTTTTT. Translating gives CASSQDPPSSTNEKLFF.

The rearrangement joins TRBV7-3 to TRBJ2-5; 7 bases agree with TRBD1. Looked up from germline, CDR1 is SGHTA and CDR2 is FQGTGA. The CDR3 is made up of 15 amino acids. The J segment lost 5 bases and the V segment lost 5 bases, leaving 11 bases of the junction unmatched. CDR3 protein: CASSPKGASGETQYF. CDR3 DNA: TGTGCCAGCAGCCCCAAGGGGGCTAGTGGGGAGACCCAGTACTTC.

The chain carries TRBV19 and TRBJ2-1, with 7 nucleotides matching TRBD1. Germline V gene data show CDR1 as LNHDA and CDR2 as SQIVND (reference sequence). Trimming cost V 3 bases and J 3 bases; bases outside gene matches: 5. CDR3 size: 15 residues. Here the CDR3 DNA reads TGTGCCAGTAGTATCCCCCAGGGGGACTACAATGAGCAGTTCTTC. As protein: CASSIPQGDYNEQFF.

The genes are TRBV3-1 (or the pseudogene TRBV3-2) and TRBJ2-1; 13 nucleotides align to TRBD2. The ends lost 0 bases at V and 1 base at J; junction bases unmatched: 9. In germline, CDR1 is LGHDT, CDR2 YNNKEL (reference sequence). The CDR3 runs to 20 residues. The CDR3 DNA is TGTGCCAGCAGCCAAGATTATACTAGCGGGGGGGCCGGGTCCTACAATGAGCAGTTCTTC. Its translation is CASSQDYTSGGAGSYNEQFF.

V is TRBV30 and J is TRBJ2-2, with D possibly TRBD1 on 6 matching bases. The CDR3 contains 16 residues. Trimming took 7 bases from V and 3 from J, leaving 21 bases between them. From germline, CDR1 is GTSNPN and CDR2 SVGIG (reference sequence). CDR3 bases: TGTGCCTCGCACCGGGACAACAGCGTGTACACCGGGGAGCTGTTTTTT. Translating it yields CASHRDNSVYTGELFF.

The chain joins TRBV7-2 to TRBJ1-6, with 7 bases lining up with TRBD1. V shed 5 bases, J shed 0 bases, and the junction held 1 base outside the gene matches. Looked up from germline, CDR1 is SGHTA and CDR2 is FQGNSA. This CDR3 has 15 residues. The chain's CDR3 is CASSRTGSYNSPLHF. The CDR3, as DNA: TGTGCCAGCAGCAGGACAGGCTCCTATAATTCACCCCTCCACTTT.

Notes on this clone: The same CDR3 is also encoded by other DNA sequences in this sample. The V gene is TRBV7-2, the J gene TRBJ1-5; possibly TRBD1 for D (5 bases). Deletions cut 5 bases from V and 5 bases from J, with 10 bases between. The CDR3 contains 13 residues. Germline loops: CDR1 SGHTA, CDR2 FQGNSA. For the CDR3, the DNA is TGTGCCAGCAGCATAAGAGGGGATCAGCCCCAGCATTTT. Amino acids: CASSIRGDQPQHF.

The V gene is TRBV10-3, the J gene TRBJ1-1; D unclear. V lost 3 bases to trimming and J lost 1 base, with 6 bases between them. Germline lookup yields CDR1 ENHRY and CDR2 SYGVKD. This CDR3 has 13 amino acids. The CDR3 is CAISDAGNTEAFF. The CDR3 DNA reads as TGTGCCATCAGTGATGCGGGGAACACTGAAGCTTTCTTT.

V usage is TRBV9 and J usage is TRBJ1-1; the D is unclear. CDR1 and CDR2 from the germline V gene are SGDLS and YYNGEE. The V end was cut by 0 bases, the J end by 1 base, with 10 bases between. The CDR3 totals 15 residues. The CDR3 loop reads CASSVGLSANTEAFF. The CDR3 nucleotides read TGTGCCAGCAGCGTAGGTCTCTCTGCGAACACTGAAGCTTTCTTT.

J is TRBJ2-7 and V is TRBV21-1; the table names TRBD1, a call not compared with the DNA. TRBV21-1 counts as a pseudogene. CDR3 length equals 18 residues. CDR3 region: CASSKSVRGRRSSYEQYV. The CDR3 nucleotides read TGTGCCAGCAGCAAAAGCGTCAGGGGCCGTAGGAGCTCCTACGAGCAGTACGTC.

This rearrangement joins TRBV7-8 to TRBJ2-7; 7 bases align to TRBD2. Germline-derived CDR1 and CDR2 are SGHVS and FQNEAQ. This CDR3 region has 14 residues. V trimming: 6 bases; J trimming: 0 bases; junction bases outside the gene matches: 5. The CDR3 loop reads CASSLSGRSYEQYF. DNA of the CDR3: TGTGCCAGCAGTCTTAGCGGGCGCTCCTACGAGCAGTACTTC.

The rearrangement uses TRBV20-1 and TRBJ2-5; the D gene is possibly TRBD2 (6 bases). With 8 bases removed from V and 4 bases from J, the gap between germline ends came to 11 bases. The CDR3 extends over 11 amino acids. The germline V gene encodes CDR1 DFQATT and CDR2 SNEGSKA (reference sequence). CDR3 bases: TGCAGTCTCGGGAGTTCAGAGACCCAGTACTTC. This codes for CSLGSSETQYF.

The rearrangement joins TRBV11-2 to TRBJ2-5; no reliable D call. The CDR3 contains 14 residues. Trimming pared 4 bases from V and 5 bases from J, leaving 14 bases between. Germline V gives CDR1 SGHAT, CDR2 FQNNGV. DNA of the CDR3: TGTGCCAGCAGCTCCAGGACCCGTGGGGAGACCCAGTACTTC. This translates into CASSSRTRGETQYF.

V is TRBV7-8 and J is TRBJ1-6, with D possibly TRBD1 on 6 matching bases. There are 12 residues in the CDR3. Germline assignment: CDR1 SGHVS and CDR2 FQNEAQ. V gave up 6 bases and J gave up 15 bases, with 15 bases separating them. The CDR3 spells CASRLATGSLHF. The CDR3 nucleotides are TGTGCCAGCAGACTAGCCACAGGGAGCCTCCACTTT.

CDR3 protein: CASSPRAGDTEAFF. The CDR3 DNA sequence: TGTGCCAGCTCACCAAGGGCAGGGGACACTGAAGCTTTCTTT. The V gene is TRBV18, the J gene TRBJ1-1; TRBD1 is a possible D gene (6 bases). This CDR3 comprises 14 residues. Looked up from germline, CDR1 is KGHSH and CDR2 is LQKENI. The V end was cut by 2 bases, the J end by 3 bases, with 10 bases between.

The genes are TRBV7-2 and TRBJ2-5, with TRBD1 matching over 7 bases. Germline CDR1 SGHTA, CDR2 FQGNSA. Trimming removed 4 bases from V and 3 bases from J; junction bases left unmatched: 8. The CDR3 has 15 residues. The CDR3 nucleotides are TGTGCCAGCAGCTCCCCCTTGGGACAGAAAGAGACCCAGTACTTC. It yields the protein CASSSPLGQKETQYF.

The rearrangement joins TRBV7-8 to TRBJ1-1; D may be TRBD1 (6 bases). Trimming cost V 4 bases and J 3 bases, with 15 bases left between them. The CDR3 sequence is 15 residues long. The germline CDR1 and CDR2 sequences are SGHVS and FQNEAQ. The CDR3: CASSSEQGPYTEAFF. Here the CDR3 DNA reads TGTGCCAGCAGCTCAGAACAGGGCCCGTACACTGAAGCTTTCTTT.

V usage is TRBV5-1 and J usage is TRBJ1-2; no firm D call. The V gene lost 0 bases and the J gene lost 3 bases, with 9 bases spanning the gap. The length of the CDR3 is 14 residues. The germline gives CDR1 SGHRS, CDR2 YFSETQ. The CDR3 loop is CASSLAGRDYGYTF. The CDR3 nucleotides are TGCGCCAGCAGCTTGGCTGGTCGGGACTATGGCTACACCTTC.

V is TRBV2 and J is TRBJ1-2; weak D call: TRBD1 (5 bases). The CDR3 contains 13 residues. The V end was cut by 8 bases, the J end by 4 bases, with 14 bases between. Per the germline V gene, CDR1 is SNHLY and CDR2 is FYNNEI. The CDR3 region has the DNA TGTGCCAGCCAAGAAGGGGTGGGCTATGGCTACACCTTC. It yields the protein CASQEGVGYGYTF.

The chain recombines TRBV27 with TRBJ2-2, with D possibly being TRBD1 or TRBD2 (5 bases each). The CDR3 length is 16 residues. V was pared by 3 bases and J by 4 bases, with 15 bases between. Looked up from germline, CDR1 is MNHEY and CDR2 is SMNVEV (reference sequence). The CDR3 DNA follows: TGTGCCAGCAGTTTGTTTAGGGGTACTAGCACCGGGGAGCTGTTTTTT. Translation gives CASSLFRGTSTGELFF.

The chain joins TRBV18 to TRBJ2-3; 15 bases align to TRBD2. The CDR3 contains 19 residues. The V gene end was trimmed by 4 bases and the J gene end by 0 bases; junction bases not matched to a gene: 8. The germline V gene encodes CDR1 KGHSH and CDR2 LQKENI. This CDR3 reads CASSLGTSGRWKSTDTQYF. The CDR3, as DNA: TGTGCCAGCTCACTAGGGACTAGCGGGAGGTGGAAAAGCACAGATACGCAGTATTTT.

The chain joins TRBV2 to TRBJ2-5, with TRBD1 identical over 8 bases. The CDR3 totals 12 residues. Germline assignment: CDR1 SNHLY and CDR2 FYNNEI. Losses at the gene ends were 8 bases for V and 3 bases for J; bases not matched to a gene: 2. The CDR3 nucleotides are TGTGCCAGCCGGACAGGGAAAGAGACCCAGTACTTC. This encodes CASRTGKETQYF.

The chain links TRBV19 to TRBJ1-5; 10 positions match TRBD1. Looked up from germline, CDR1 is LNHDA and CDR2 is SQIVND (reference sequence). V trimming: 5 bases; J trimming: 5 bases; junction bases outside the gene matches: 12. The CDR3 length is 17 residues. This CDR3 is CASSLWTGGLVDQPQHF. The CDR3 nucleotides are TGTGCCAGTAGTCTATGGACAGGGGGGCTGGTGGATCAGCCCCAGCATTTT. The whole variable domain, filled in from reference TRBV19 and TRBJ1-5, reads DGGITQSPKYLFRKEGQNVTLSCEQNLNHDAMYWYRQDPGQGLRLIYYSQIVNDFQKGDIAEGYSVSREKKESFPLTVTSAQKNPTAFYLCASSLWTGGLVDQPQHFGDGTRLSIL.

CDR3 in amino acids: CATSDHRGLGNQPQHF. The CDR3 nucleotides are TGTGCCACCAGTGATCACAGGGGGCTCGGCAATCAGCCCCAGCATTTT. The chain links TRBV24-1 to TRBJ1-5; TRBD1 aligns across 9 bases. This CDR3 is 16 amino acids long. Per the germline V gene, CDR1 is KGHDR and CDR2 is SFDVKD. After removal of 3 bases from V and 2 bases from J, the junction contained 4 bases not matched to a gene.

The chain recombines TRBV7-3 with TRBJ2-6; either TRBD1 or TRBD2 may fit D (5 bases each). Germline CDR1 is SGHTA and CDR2 is FQGTGA. V was clipped by 4 bases and J by 1 base, with 11 bases between them. CDR3 length: 16 residues. As DNA, the CDR3 is TGTGCCAGCAGCTCGGGACCCATTTCTGGGGCCAACGTCCTGACTTTC. Translated, it gives CASSSGPISGANVLTF.